Listed here are 20 T cell receptor beta chains from one sample, sequenced in a study of graft-versus-host responses after intestinal transplantation listed by TCRdb under 2021. Libraries were constructed by the immunoSEQ multiplex PCR assay. TCRdb took this table from immuneACCESS and kept in-frame rearrangements with V and J called. Such tables lack part of the clones; where checked against another copy, unresolved V genes explain under half of the gap, and the rest is unexplained. Within this sample are about 120,000 clones, with 85% to 95% of them counted one time only. The ten top clones hold around 0.55% of the sample. This specimen's time point label, interpreted: cells obtained before transplantation from donor or recipient. Their antigens are not known. Specimen: unstimulated CD8+ T cells sorted from spleen or lymph node cells, collected before intestinal transplant. The receptor source for this set is a human donor who received an intestinal transplant.

This chain uses TRBV9 with TRBJ2-5; 7 bases agree with TRBD1. Germline loops: CDR1 SGDLS, CDR2 YYNGEE. The CDR3 sequence is 15 residues long. V shed 1 base and J 2 bases; nucleotides not matched to a gene: 5. CDR3 loop: CASSVYGTAQETQYF. The CDR3 nucleotides are TGTGCCAGCAGCGTATATGGGACAGCTCAAGAGACCCAGTACTTC.

The genes are TRBV9 and TRBJ2-7; D possibly corresponds to TRBD2 (5 bases). Germline V gives CDR1 SGDLS, CDR2 YYNGEE. CDR3 length: 15 amino acids. The V end lost 4 bases, the J end lost 0 bases, and 14 bases lay between the germline ends. The CDR3 loop reads CASSPRSGSSYEQYF. CDR3 nucleotides: TGTGCCAGCAGCCCCAGATCTGGGAGCTCCTACGAGCAGTACTTC.

The chain is built from TRBV5-6 and TRBJ2-7; D ambiguous. This CDR3 contains 13 residues. Trimming pared 3 bases from V and 0 bases from J, leaving 7 bases between. Germline values: CDR1 SGHDT, CDR2 YYEEEE. CDR3: CASSYPSSYEQYF. The CDR3 nucleotides read TGTGCCAGCAGCTACCCGAGCTCCTACGAGCAGTACTTC.

The chain employs TRBV11-2 and TRBJ2-7; 8 bases are shared with TRBD2. Germline V lookup: CDR1 SGHAT, CDR2 FQNNGV. This CDR3 contains 15 residues. Unmatched junction bases numbered 3, after V lost 0 bases and J lost 2 bases. Written as DNA, the CDR3 is TGTGCCAGCAGCTTAGAAGCGGGAGCCCCCTACGAGCAGTACTTC. It yields the protein CASSLEAGAPYEQYF.

V and J are TRBV6-5 and TRBJ1-5; D unresolved. The CDR3 totals 13 residues. V lost 2 bases, J lost 8 bases, and 10 bases lay in between. Germline V gives CDR1 MNHEY, CDR2 SVGAGI. CDR3 bases: TGTGCCAGCAGTTACGGAAGATCGGAGCCCCAGCATTTT. This gives the protein CASSYGRSEPQHF.

This chain joins TRBV28 and TRBJ2-1, with no clear D. Germline values: CDR1 MDHEN, CDR2 SYDVKM. V dropped 7 bases and J dropped 1 base, with 11 bases sitting between them. This CDR3 has 14 amino acids. The CDR3 bases are TGTGCCAGCACGTGGGATAGGTCCTACAATGAGCAGTTCTTC. Translation gives CASTWDRSYNEQFF.

DNA of the CDR3: TGTGCCAGCGCCGGGGCATATAGCAATCAGCCCCAGCATTTT. Its protein is CASAGAYSNQPQHF. The chain has TRBV6-1 and TRBJ1-5, with a possible D match to TRBD1 (5 bases). V gave up 8 bases and J gave up 0 bases, with 11 bases separating them. This CDR3 contains 14 residues. In germline, CDR1 is MNHNS, CDR2 SASEGT.

J is TRBJ1-3 and V is TRBV6-1; no definite D call. Looked up from germline, CDR1 is MNHNS and CDR2 is SASEGT. The length of the CDR3 is 13 residues. V was cut by 7 bases and J by 0 bases, with 7 bases left in between. Here the CDR3 DNA reads TGTGCCAGCACCAGGAGCTCTGGAAACACCATATATTTT. Translating gives CASTRSSGNTIYF.

This clone was counted only a few times. The gene calls are TRBV28 and TRBJ1-1; D is unresolved. Trimming took off 1 base at V and 0 bases at J, with 9 bases between the two ends. Germline CDR1 reads MDHEN; CDR2 reads SYDVKM. There are 15 residues in the CDR3. The DNA for the CDR3 is TGTGCCAGCAGTTTATTAGCCAGGATGAACACTGAAGCTTTCTTT. Protein sequence: CASSLLARMNTEAFF.

The chain combines TRBV19 with TRBJ2-7; TRBD1 matches 11 bases. Germline loops: CDR1 LNHDA, CDR2 SQIVND (reference sequence). This CDR3 has 12 residues. Trimming took 8 bases from V and 4 from J; bases not matched to a gene: 1. The CDR3 region has the DNA TGTGCCAGTGGGGACAGGGGGTACGAGCAGTACTTC. Its protein is CASGDRGYEQYF.

This chain joins TRBV10-2 and TRBJ2-7, with a weak D call TRBD1 (5 bases). Germline CDR1 and CDR2: WSHSY and SAAADI. CDR3 length equals 13 residues. Trimming took off 6 bases at V and 2 bases at J, with 11 bases between the two ends. The CDR3 DNA follows: TGCGCCAGCAGCCCGGCCAGGGCCTACGAGCAGTACTTC. As protein: CASSPARAYEQYF.

J is TRBJ1-1 and V is TRBV5-1; the D gene is possibly TRBD1 (5 bases). This CDR3 region has 14 residues. V was pared by 0 bases and J by 5 bases, with 11 bases between. Germline lookup yields CDR1 SGHRS and CDR2 YFSETQ. The CDR3, as DNA: TGCGCCAGCAGCTTGGGAGGGACTGAAACTGAAGCTTTCTTT. Translation gives CASSLGGTETEAFF.

The DNA of the CDR3 is TGTGCCAGCAGCGAACAGGGTCTTCCCTACAATGAGCAGTTCTTC. The encoded protein is CASSEQGLPYNEQFF. V usage is TRBV7-3 and J usage is TRBJ2-1, with D possibly TRBD1 on 6 matching bases. CDR3 length: 15 residues. Trimming pared 5 bases from V and 2 bases from J, leaving 13 bases between. CDR1 and CDR2 from the germline V gene are SGHTA and FQGTGA.

This clone appeared a single time. This chain links TRBV5-6 with TRBJ2-4, with D tentatively TRBD1 or TRBD2 (6 bases each). CDR1 is SGHDT, CDR2 YYEEEE, per germline. This CDR3 is 16 amino acids long. V lost 3 bases and J 6 bases, leaving 19 bases between the germline ends. CDR3 protein: CASSSGRGALGNIQYF. DNA for the CDR3: TGTGCCAGCAGCTCCGGTAGGGGGGCCCTAGGAAACATTCAGTACTTC. Full variable domain (missing parts from reference TRBV5-6 and TRBJ2-4): DAGVTQSPTHLIKTRGQQVTLRCSPKSGHDTVSWYQQALGQGPQFIFQYYEEEERQRGNFPDRFSGHQFPNYSSELNVNALLLGDSALYLCASSSGRGALGNIQYFGAGTRLSVL.

This sequence joins TRBV2 and TRBJ1-1; D gene ambiguous. Between the trimmed V and J ends, which lost 4 bases and 0 bases, there was a span of 12 bases. This CDR3 is built from 15 residues. Germline CDR1 SNHLY, CDR2 FYNNEI. The CDR3 bases are TGTGCCAGCAGTGCTACTCCACCTCTGAACACTGAAGCTTTCTTT. This encodes CASSATPPLNTEAFF.

The chain joins TRBV19 to TRBJ2-5; a possible D gene is TRBD2 (5 bases). The germline V and J ends were trimmed by 7 bases and 7 bases, with 19 bases remaining between them. Germline V gene data show CDR1 as LNHDA and CDR2 as SQIVND (reference sequence). The CDR3 length is 14 residues. CDR3 sequence (DNA): TGTGCCAGTACCGCCACGGGGTCGGCGGGGACCCAGTACTTC. It translates to CASTATGSAGTQYF.

The rearrangement links TRBV28 to TRBJ2-3; 13 bases map to TRBD2. Germline loops: CDR1 MDHEN, CDR2 SYDVKM. The length of the CDR3 is 16 residues. The V and J ends lost 6 bases and 2 bases, in that order; junction bases with no gene match: 5. The CDR3 spells CASSPGLAGTTDTQYF. In nucleotides, the CDR3 is TGTGCCAGCAGCCCGGGACTAGCGGGGACCACAGATACGCAGTATTTT.

The V gene is TRBV5-4, the J gene TRBJ1-2; 7 bases fit TRBD1. The CDR3 covers 13 residues. Trimming cost V 1 base and J 7 bases; bases outside gene matches: 4. The V gene's germline CDR1 is SGHNT and CDR2 YYREEE (reference sequence). CDR3 DNA: TGTGCCAGCAGCTTGCTGACAGGGTTTGGCTACACCTTC. This gives the protein CASSLLTGFGYTF.

This clone turned up a few times. This chain connects TRBV7-9 to TRBJ1-4; 7 bases match TRBD1. The CDR3 loop spans 10 amino acids. Germline CDR1 is SEHNR and CDR2 is FQNEAQ (reference sequence). Trimming removed 10 bases from V and 12 bases from J; junction bases left unmatched: 5. The CDR3 region has the DNA TGTGCCACCCTCGGGACAGAACTGTTTTTT. Its translation: CATLGTELFF.

The chain joins TRBV6-5 to TRBJ1-5; D remains unclear. Germline V gene data show CDR1 as MNHEY and CDR2 as SVGAGI. V was shortened by 0 bases and J by 3 bases, with 6 bases between the two germline ends. The CDR3 length is 14 residues. The CDR3 nucleotides read TGTGCCAGCAGTTACTCAGAATACAATCAGCCCCAGCATTTT. Protein product: CASSYSEYNQPQHF.